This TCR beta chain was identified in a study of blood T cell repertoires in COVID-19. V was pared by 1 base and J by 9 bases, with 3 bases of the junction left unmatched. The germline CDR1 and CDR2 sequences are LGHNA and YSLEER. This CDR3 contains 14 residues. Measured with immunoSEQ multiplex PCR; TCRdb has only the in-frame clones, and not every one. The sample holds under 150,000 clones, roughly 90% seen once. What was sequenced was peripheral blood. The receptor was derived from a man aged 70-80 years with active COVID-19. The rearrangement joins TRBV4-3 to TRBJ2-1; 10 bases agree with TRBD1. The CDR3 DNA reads TGCGCCAGCAGCCAAGTTGGGACAGGGGCTGAGCAGTTCTTC. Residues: CASSQVGTGAEQFF.